This T cell receptor (beta chain) was captured by sequencing in a study of post-analysis software for immune sequencing data. The wider study: As for disease course, relapsing-remitting, secondary progressive and progressive-relapsing multiple sclerosis were all included. Study-level points and caveats: Samples from a shared batch, those prepared together, strongly co-clustered by F measure. For normalized Chao1 diversity, multiple sclerosis patients scored significantly lower than controls did. Four or five TRBV segments were significantly more frequent in patients than in controls. TRBV5-6, TRBV5-1 and TRBV20-1 were among these segments.

V was pared by 4 bases and J by 0 bases, with 10 bases of the junction left unmatched. CDR1 and CDR2 (germline): SGHRS, YFSETQ. This CDR3 is 17 amino acids long. Tagging with unique molecular identifiers was a feature of the TCR beta cDNA libraries. The yield from around 1 to 10 million T cells was 500,000 or so cDNA molecules in total. TCRdb re-analysed the PCR reads in MiXCR, keeping a single row per CDR3 protein. Among more than 450,000 distinct CDR3 sequences listed, about a third were seen once. The count of this clonotype is one. The target antigen is unknown. The clonotype originates from a girl under 18 with multiple sclerosis. The chain joins TRBV5-1 to TRBJ2-1, with TRBD1 identical over 7 bases. Sequenced material: blood. CDR3 in DNA: TGCGCCAGCAGCCCGAAGACAGGGCCCCCCTCCTACAATGAGCAGTTCTTC. It translates to CASSPKTGPPSYNEQFF.